This T cell receptor (beta chain) was recorded in a study of regulatory T cells in long-lasting Graves disease. Relying on iRepertoire HTBI primers and Arm-PCR of CDR3 regions, the team built TCR beta libraries. One entry per CDR3 protein, called by TCRdb with MiXCR from the multiplex PCR reads. The sample has 400,000 to 500,000 distinct CDR3 sequences; less than 20% are singletons. Time point of the sample: newly diagnosed GD, antithyroid drugs for less than 3 months. PBMC RNA served as the TCR library source. This sample was shared with a second study, whose subject was T cells in Graves' hyperthyroidism and ophthalmopathy.

The receptor's source is a woman aged 18-29 years with Graves disease. The specimen was peripheral blood mononuclear cells (PBMCs), collected at new diagnosis, from a patient treated with antithyroid drugs.

DNA of the CDR3: TGTGCCACCAGTGATTTGAATCCAGGCTCCTATGGCTACACCTTC. Protein product: CATSDLNPGSYGYTF. The chain carries TRBV24-1 and TRBJ1-2; D gene uncertain. The germline gives CDR1 KGHDR, CDR2 SFDVKD. This CDR3 spans 15 amino acids. V was clipped by 0 bases and J by 4 bases, with 11 bases between them.